This TCR beta chain was identified during a study of blood T cell repertoires in COVID-19. For the study at large: Material from acute and convalescent COVID-19 was sourced from the United States, Italy and Spain. Sources were T cells, B-cell-depleted T cells, or PBMCs; the material itself was cDNA or gDNA.

The germline V and J ends were trimmed by 3 bases and 3 bases, with 19 bases remaining between them. The CDR3 is 17 residues long. Germline-derived CDR1 and CDR2 are SGDLS and YYNGEE. Methods used by the authors: Reference gene primer amplification yielded estimated nucleated cell counts. The table came from immunoSEQ multiplex PCR; TCRdb's copy has only in-frame clones and leaves some out. The D gene and trimming were derived from the DNA, and the V and J assignments and clone size from that table. The sample lists about 77,000 clones, about 80% occurring once. The sequenced sample was peripheral blood. The genes are TRBV9 and TRBJ2-1; D perhaps matches TRBD1 (5 bases). This TCR was recovered from a woman in her 70s with acute or convalescent COVID-19. CDR3 loop: CASSALGQKVNYNEQFF. DNA of the CDR3: TGTGCCAGCAGCGCTCTTGGACAAAAAGTTAACTACAATGAGCAGTTCTTC.